The 17 T cell receptor beta chains below come from one sample, sequenced in a study of type 1 regulatory T cells. TCRdb used MiXCR to reprocess the reads, holding one entry per CDR3 protein. Of some 71,000 distinct CDR3 sequences in the sample, around 21% were seen once. Their recognized antigens are unknown. Regarding the study as a whole: Compared with non-type 1 regulatory T cells, type 1 regulatory T cells showed a more restricted TCR repertoire.

Material for sequencing was cultured type 1 regulatory T (Tr1) cells, either the whole culture or a sorted fraction (not recorded which). The source is a human donor in good health.

This clonotype was counted only a few times. The chain uses TRBV20-1 and TRBJ1-1; 9 bases fit TRBD1. Germline V CDR1 and CDR2: DFQATT, SNEGSKA (reference sequence). V lost 2 bases to trimming and J lost 4 bases; unmatched junction nucleotides: 11. The CDR3 sequence is 16 residues long. CDR3 coding DNA: TGCAGTGCTAGATCTACAGGGGGCATGGGTGCCACTGAAGCTTTCTTT. Its translation is CSARSTGGMGATEAFF.

This clonotype has more than one count but fewer than ten. The chain is built from TRBV5-1 and TRBJ1-2; D gene ambiguous. Trimming removed 5 bases at V and 2 bases at J, with 13 bases between. Per the germline V gene, CDR1 is SGHRS and CDR2 is YFSETQ. The length of the CDR3 is 14 residues. The CDR3 sequence is CASSETPGNYGYTF. The DNA of the CDR3 is TGCGCCAGCAGTGAAACACCGGGGAACTATGGCTACACCTTC.

This sequence joins TRBV27 and TRBJ2-7, with D hard to call. Trimming stripped 1 base from V and 0 bases from J, with 7 bases between. This CDR3 has 14 residues. The V gene's germline CDR1 is MNHEY and CDR2 SMNVEV (reference sequence). The CDR3 sequence is CASSLFGSSYEQYF. DNA of the CDR3: TGTGCCAGCAGTTTATTCGGCAGCTCCTACGAGCAGTACTTC.

This clonotype was detected ten times or more. The chain joins TRBV12-3 or TRBV12-4 to TRBJ2-5; tentative D call: TRBD2 (7 bases). CDR3 length equals 15 residues. With 5 bases removed from V and 6 bases from J, the gap between germline ends came to 19 bases. CDR3 protein: CASSPGGGSRKTQYF. As DNA, the CDR3 is TGTGCCAGCAGTCCCGGGGGCGGGAGTAGGAAGACCCAGTACTTC.

Ten or more counts support this clonotype. J is TRBJ2-1 and V is TRBV5-1, with 8 bases aligning to TRBD2. After removal of 1 base from V and 5 bases from J, the junction contained 8 bases not matched to a gene. CDR1 and CDR2 (germline): SGHRS, YFSETQ. The CDR3 is made up of 16 amino acids. CDR3 region: CASSLPSGSLHNEQFF. CDR3 sequence (DNA): TGCGCCAGCAGCTTGCCGAGCGGGAGCCTTCACAATGAGCAGTTCTTC.

This clonotype was observed a handful of times. The CDR3 spells CASSLGGLAQETQYF. CDR3 DNA sequence: TGCGCCAGCAGCTTGGGGGGACTCGCACAAGAGACCCAGTACTTC. This rearrangement joins TRBV5-1 to TRBJ2-5; tentative D call: TRBD2 (6 bases). The V gene lost 0 bases and the J gene lost 2 bases, with 11 bases spanning the gap. The CDR3 covers 15 residues. Looked up from germline, CDR1 is SGHRS and CDR2 is YFSETQ.

CDR3 nucleotide sequence: TGTGCCAGTACGACTAGCGGGTTGACCGGGGAGCTGTTTTTT. Translating gives CASTTSGLTGELFF. This chain connects TRBV12-3 or TRBV12-4 to TRBJ2-2, with 10 bases lining up with TRBD2. This CDR3 comprises 14 residues. J gave up 5 bases and V 9 bases, and 6 bases lay outside the gene matches.

The chain carries TRBV20-1 and TRBJ2-5; 8 bases are shared with TRBD2. Per the germline V gene, CDR1 is DFQATT and CDR2 is SNEGSKA (reference sequence). Trimming took 6 bases from V and 5 from J; bases not matched to a gene: 5. CDR3 length: 12 residues. CDR3 bases: TGCAGTGCCGGGACTAGTCTCGAGACCCAGTACTTC. Translated: CSAGTSLETQYF.

The chain joins TRBV6-1 to TRBJ2-2, with no clear D. Per germline, CDR1 MNHNS and CDR2 SASEGT. The CDR3 runs 14 residues. V lost 4 bases, J lost 0 bases, and 6 bases lay in between. The CDR3, as DNA: TGTGCCAGCAGTGTCGGATCGAACACCGGGGAGCTGTTTTTT. Translating it yields CASSVGSNTGELFF.

This clonotype was counted a few times. This sequence joins TRBV15 and TRBJ2-1; D remains unclear. CDR1 and CDR2 from the germline V gene are LNHNV and YYDKDF (reference sequence). The CDR3 loop spans 11 amino acids. The V gene lost 9 bases and the J gene lost 9 bases, with 12 bases spanning the gap. CDR3 sequence reads: CATARAAEQFF. CDR3 DNA sequence: TGTGCCACTGCTCGGGCGGCTGAGCAGTTCTTC.

This chain uses TRBV2 with TRBJ2-7, with D possibly called TRBD1 or TRBD2 (5 bases each). The CDR3 spans 15 residues. Trimming left V 6 bases short and J 0 bases short, with 15 bases between. Per the germline V gene, CDR1 is SNHLY and CDR2 is FYNNEI. The CDR3 protein is CASRRGRGSSYEQYF. The CDR3 DNA reads TGTGCCAGCAGAAGGGGACGGGGCAGCTCCTACGAGCAGTACTTC.

This clonotype was picked up a small number of times. The chain uses TRBV20-1 and TRBJ2-5, with D perhaps TRBD1 (5 bases). Trimming took 5 bases from V and 2 from J, leaving 15 bases between them. This CDR3 is 14 amino acids long. Germline V gene lookup returns CDR1 DFQATT and CDR2 SNEGSKA (reference sequence). CDR3 sequence: CSAPTRPGQETQYF. CDR3 in DNA: TGCAGTGCTCCTACTCGGCCAGGGCAAGAGACCCAGTACTTC.

This clonotype was seen at least ten times. The chain employs TRBV5-1 and TRBJ1-1, with TRBD1 identical over 10 bases. The ends lost 4 bases at V and 10 bases at J; junction bases unmatched: 13. The CDR3 sequence is 15 residues long. CDR1 SGHRS and CDR2 YFSETQ come from the germline V gene. CDR3 loop: CASSIQDRGAPRAFF. CDR3 sequence (DNA): TGCGCCAGCAGCATCCAGGACAGGGGGGCTCCGCGAGCTTTCTTT.

In the case of this clonotype: A far larger clone differs by one base, so this is likely a read error. CDR3 region: CSARTFNEQYF. Here the CDR3 DNA reads TGCAGTGCGAGGACGTTCAATGAGCAGTACTTC. The rearrangement links TRBV20-1 to TRBJ2-7; D not resolved. The CDR3 loop spans 11 amino acids. Germline V gene sequence: CDR1 DFQATT, CDR2 SNEGSKA (reference sequence). V was pared by 6 bases and J by 7 bases, with 13 bases between.

This chain uses TRBV20-1 with TRBJ1-2; D may be TRBD1 (6 bases). V lost 0 bases and J lost 5, with 10 bases in between. The CDR3 runs to 13 residues. The germline CDR1 and CDR2 sequences are DFQATT and SNEGSKA (reference sequence). The CDR3 bases are TGCAGTGCTAGAGAATTAGGACAGTATGGCTACACCTTC. This codes for CSARELGQYGYTF.

Ten or more counts support this clonotype. The gene calls are TRBV20-1 and TRBJ1-2, with D maybe TRBD1 (6 bases). V dropped 6 bases and J dropped 7 bases, with 18 bases sitting between them. The germline V gene encodes CDR1 DFQATT and CDR2 SNEGSKA (reference sequence). There are 13 residues in the CDR3. The CDR3 bases are TGCAGTGCCGATAATCGCAGGGGATCTGGCTACACCTTC. Protein product: CSADNRRGSGYTF.

The V call is TRBV5-4, the J call TRBJ2-2; 8 bases agree with TRBD2. The J segment lost 6 bases and the V segment lost 4 bases, leaving 17 bases of the junction unmatched. Per the germline V gene, CDR1 is SGHNT and CDR2 is YYREEE (reference sequence). This CDR3 comprises 18 residues. DNA for the CDR3: TGTGCCAGCAGCCCATCGCTCTATAAAGGGACTAGAGCCGGGGAGCTGTTTTTT. Amino acids: CASSPSLYKGTRAGELFF. Complete variable domain (other parts from reference TRBV5-4 and TRBJ2-2): ETGVTQSPTHLIKTRGQQVTLRCSSQSGHNTVSWYQQALGQGPQFIFQYYREEENGRGNFPPRFSGLQFPNYSSELNVNALELDDSALYLCASSPSLYKGTRAGELFFGEGSRLTVL.